This note documents a single T cell receptor beta chain sequence. Its antigen target is currently unknown. It has no much larger one-base neighbor in the sample; base qualities were not kept. This record belongs to a study of OX40 agonist ivuxolimab in advanced cancers. For the study in its entirety: Ivuxolimab was an agonistic, fully human IgG2 monoclonal antibody directed against OX40 (CD134), a costimulatory receptor. Of the roughly 52 dose-escalation patients, hepatocellular carcinoma was present in 19, melanoma in some 15, renal cell carcinoma in 9 and head and neck cancer in 9. The purpose of peripheral TCRbeta sequencing was to test whether ivuxolimab changed TCR sequence diversity and led to clonal T-cell expansion. Intravenous ivuxolimab was administered to patients every 2 weeks at six dose levels: 0.01, 0.1, 0.3, 1.5, 3 and 10 mg/kg. Three dose-escalation patients achieved partial responses, one with hepatocellular carcinoma and two with cutaneous melanoma. Patients were allowed to have had prior anti-PD-1, anti-PD-L1 or anti-CTLA-4 therapy, and around 40% of the dose-escalation patients had previously received checkpoint inhibitors. In the dose-escalation cohort, roughly 82% of patients were male, and the mean age was approximately 60 years with a range of about 20 to 80. The monotherapy dose-escalation portion (N ≈ 50 patients) of the phase I ivuxolimab trial is reported in the paper.

The trial excluded patients who had a history of autoimmune disease or who were on systemic immunosuppression. Peripheral blood for TCR sequencing was drawn from every dose cohort at baseline, at cycle 4 day 1 and at cycle 7 day 1. Samples came from an open-label, multicenter, first-in-human phase I dose-escalation trial of ivuxolimab. Adults with locally advanced or metastatic melanoma, renal cell carcinoma, hepatocellular carcinoma or head and neck squamous cell carcinoma were enrolled in the trial. Before TCR sequencing, CD4+ and CD8+ T cells were separately sorted from peripheral blood. Genomic DNA was extracted from sorted cells for sequencing of the TCRbeta CDR3 region. The immunoSEQ Assay was used for sequencing of TCRbeta CDR3 regions. TCRdb limited this immuneACCESS table to in-frame rearrangements with V and J called. A share of clones is missing; checked studies link under half to unresolved V genes, and the rest is unexplained. The sample records fewer than 90,000 clones, over 90% of which are singletons. Clones ranked in the top ten supply roughly 6.5% of the sample.

Points the paper makes about the study in general: In partial responders in the 0.1-3.0 mg/kg groups, normalized peripheral clonal expansion was found to be among the lowest, especially among CD8+ T cells. Low levels of normalized T-cell clonal expansion were also shown by some nonresponding patients. Which antigens the clonally expanded peripheral T cells were specific for was not determined. Clonal expansion of both CD4+ and CD8+ blood T cells was observed from baseline to week 6 at doses 0.1 to 3.0 mg/kg. On average, CD8+ T cells showed more expanded clones than CD4+ T cells after ivuxolimab.

The germline V gene provides CDR1 SQVTM and CDR2 ANQGSEA. From V the trimming removes 7 bases and from J it removes 3 bases, while the gene matches leave 3 bases of the junction unaccounted for. There are 11 amino acids in the CDR3, from cysteine to phenylalanine inclusive. Left in the record is the CDR3 DNA by itself, 33 bases read in frame from the first base. The receptor was isolated from an adult with an advanced solid tumor such as melanoma, head and neck, liver or kidney cancer. This specimen was CD4+ or CD8+ T cells sorted from blood, taken in a trial of the OX40 agonist ivuxolimab. The sequence links TRBV29-1 to TRBJ2-7; 7 bases in between match TRBD1. The DNA reads as follows: TGCAGCGGGGGGACAGTCTACGAGCAGTACTTC. This codes for CSGGTVYEQYF.